This TCR beta chain was sequenced in a study of cytomegalovirus exposure and HLA in healthy donors. This clone has more than one count but fewer than ten. What it binds is not known. The PCR was carried out with 60 Vbeta primers and 13 Jbeta primers. Per the authors' pipeline: Later, 65 million to 85 million unique TCR beta chains were counted in an analysis, and about 12 million of them were shared. TCRdb's copy holds only in-frame clones and misses some; the assay was immunoSEQ multiplex PCR. D and trimming come from the DNA, and the V and J calls and clone size come from that table. The top ten hold 1.5% to 2% of the sample, which has approximately 180,000 clones, about 70% seen once. Broader study findings: Presence/absence analyses assumed roughly uniform sequencing depth across donors.

Germline V gene lookup returns CDR1 MGHDK and CDR2 SYGVNS. After removal of 4 bases from V and 7 bases from J, the junction contained 7 bases not matched to a gene. The CDR3 runs 14 residues. The sequenced material came from PBMCs. The V call is TRBV25-1, the J call TRBJ1-2; 9 bases fit TRBD1. This clonotype was sampled from a woman aged 30 to 39 in good health and CMV-seronegative. DNA for the CDR3: TGTGCCAGCAGTGCGGACAGGGGTGCGAGTGGCTACACCTTC. Translated: CASSADRGASGYTF.